Listed below are T cell receptor beta chains from one sample, sequenced in a study of cytomegalovirus exposure and HLA in healthy donors. The data were produced by immunoSEQ multiplex PCR, yet TCRdb's version contains in-frame clones alone and is incomplete. The sample holds 75,000 to 100,000 clones, about 74% seen once. What was sequenced was PBMCs. The receptors were gathered from a man in his sixties in good health and CMV-seropositive. Both conserved end residues are part of each CDR3. The D gene is left open where the match is weak. Expanded clones get a size class; other rows say once, few or many, or leave the size out.

abundance	v_gene	d_gene	j_gene	CDR3aa	CDR3nt
NA	TRBV19	NA	TRBJ1-2	CASTIQIGAFNYGYTF	TGTGCCAGTACAATCCAGATCGGAGCTTTTAACTATGGCTACACCTTC
NA	TRBV28	TRBD1	TRBJ1-5	CATKTGNQPQHF	TGTGCCACCAAGACAGGGAATCAGCCCCAGCATTTT
NA	TRBV18	NA	TRBJ1-5	CASSPPQGQPQHF	TGTGCCAGCTCACCACCCCAGGGACAGCCCCAGCATTTT
NA	TRBV7-9	NA	TRBJ2-3	CASSPRGTDTQYF	TGTGCCAGCAGTCCCAGGGGAACAGATACGCAGTATTTT
NA	TRBV5-1	TRBD2	TRBJ2-1	CASSEAGDSYNEQFF	TGCGCCAGCAGCGAGGCGGGGGACTCCTACAATGAGCAGTTCTTC
few	TRBV10-3	NA	TRBJ2-3	CAISGGEFTQYF	TGTGCCATCAGTGGGGGGGAATTTACGCAGTATTTT
NA	TRBV2	TRBD1	TRBJ2-7	CASIRDREVSYEQYF	TGTGCCAGCATTAGGGACAGGGAGGTCTCCTACGAGCAGTACTTC
once	TRBV7-8	NA	TRBJ1-1	CASSLALENTEAFF	TGTGCCAGCAGCTTAGCGTTAGAGAACACTGAAGCTTTCTTT
NA	TRBV5-1	NA	TRBJ1-5	CASRGHRVSQPQHF	TGCGCCAGCAGGGGCCACAGGGTTAGCCAGCCCCAGCATTTT
NA	TRBV5-4	TRBD1	TRBJ2-1	CASSYGTGGDEQFF	TGTGCCAGCAGCTACGGGACAGGGGGCGATGAGCAGTTCTTC
NA	TRBV28	NA	TRBJ2-7	CATTLNFRDTPSYEQYF	TGTGCCACCACTCTTAATTTCCGGGACACCCCCTCCTACGAGCAGTACTTC
NA	TRBV28	TRBD1	TRBJ2-7	CASSFPGQVIYEQYF	TGTGCCAGCAGTTTCCCGGGACAGGTGATCTACGAGCAGTACTTC
NA	TRBV5-1	TRBD2	TRBJ2-1	CASSLALAGGDNEQFF	TGCGCCAGCAGCTTGGCGTTAGCGGGGGGGGACAATGAGCAGTTCTTC
NA	TRBV9	TRBD1	TRBJ2-2	CASSADGTGAARGDTGELFF	TGTGCCAGCAGCGCAGACGGGACAGGGGCGGCCCGAGGCGACACCGGGGAGCTGTTTTTT
NA	TRBV4-1	NA	TRBJ1-2	CASSPLYRDLNYGYTF	TGCGCCAGCAGCCCATTATACCGAGATCTTAACTATGGCTACACCTTC
few	TRBV19	NA	TRBJ2-7	CATRRRDRSYEQYF	TGTGCCACCCGGAGGAGGGACAGATCCTACGAGCAGTACTTC
NA	TRBV28	NA	TRBJ2-3	CASSFGGGSTDTQYF	TGTGCCAGCAGTTTTGGGGGGGGCAGTACAGATACGCAGTATTTT
NA	TRBV18	TRBD1	TRBJ1-2	CASSPLDRAGGYTF	TGTGCCAGCTCACCGCTGGACAGGGCAGGAGGCTACACCTTC
NA	TRBV5-1	NA	TRBJ1-1	CASSLTGKVNTEAFF	TGCGCCAGCAGCTTAACAGGGAAAGTAAACACTGAAGCTTTCTTT
NA	TRBV7-2	NA	TRBJ2-7	CASSLEQGYEQYF	TGTGCCAGCAGCTTAGAACAGGGTTACGAGCAGTACTTC
NA	TRBV7-2	NA	TRBJ2-7	CASTKPGLTFEQYF	TGTGCCAGCACCAAACCGGGACTTACATTCGAGCAGTACTTC
few	TRBV6-5	NA	TRBJ1-5	CASSRQGNQPQHF	TGTGCCAGCAGTAGACAGGGCAATCAGCCCCAGCATTTT
NA	TRBV28	TRBD1	TRBJ2-6	CASSPRDSYLWGANVLTF	TGTGCCAGCAGCCCTCGGGACAGCTACCTTTGGGGGGCCAACGTCCTGACTTTC
few	TRBV29-1	NA	TRBJ1-1	CSVGAGNTEAFF	TGCAGCGTTGGGGCAGGGAACACTGAAGCTTTCTTT
NA	TRBV18	NA	TRBJ1-6	CASSPGGARSPLHF	TGTGCCAGCTCACCAGGAGGGGCGCGGTCACCCCTCCACTTT
NA	TRBV6-4	NA	TRBJ2-7	CASSRLVRYEQYF	TGTGCCAGCAGCAGACTAGTTAGATACGAGCAGTACTTC
NA	TRBV6-6	TRBD1	TRBJ1-2	CASSYPDRGNYGYTF	TGTGCCAGCAGTTACCCTGACAGGGGTAACTATGGCTACACCTTC
NA	TRBV6-6	NA	TRBJ2-5	CASNAVPQETQYF	TGTGCCAGCAACGCAGTGCCGCAAGAGACCCAGTACTTC
NA	TRBV6-4	TRBD2	TRBJ2-3	CASSLQAGGRPDTQYF	TGTGCCAGCAGTCTACAGGCGGGGGGGCGCCCAGATACGCAGTATTTT
NA	TRBV28	NA	TRBJ1-4	CASSLQSGGKEKLFF	TGTGCCAGCAGTTTACAAAGTGGGGGGAAGGAAAAACTGTTTTTT
NA	TRBV27	TRBD1	TRBJ1-2	CATSDRGWNGYTF	TGTGCCACCTCCGACAGGGGGTGGAATGGCTACACCTTC
NA	TRBV28	NA	TRBJ1-4	CASSLWTTGEKLFF	TGTGCCAGCAGTTTGTGGACAACAGGTGAAAAACTGTTTTTT
NA	TRBV4-1	NA	TRBJ2-2	CASSQNSRGTGELFF	TGCGCCAGCAGCCAAAATTCTCGGGGCACCGGGGAGCTGTTTTTT
NA	TRBV19	NA	TRBJ2-7	CASGLAGTSYEQYF	TGTGCCAGTGGTTTGGCGGGAACTTCCTACGAGCAGTACTTC
NA	TRBV6-1	TRBD1	TRBJ2-7	CASNSQGASYEQYF	TGTGCCAGCAACTCACAGGGGGCTTCCTACGAGCAGTACTTC